This TCR beta chain was identified in a study of Tregs in tolerant kidney transplant recipients. Findings and limits, study-wide: Donor-specific Treg expansion exceeded global Treg expansion in tolerant patients, suggesting antigen drive.

Unstimulated regulatory T cells (CD4+CD25+CD127-), CD4+CD25- non-regulatory cells, CD4 and CD8 cells were FACS-sorted from thawed PBMCs. Points on this clone: Its matching antigen is unknown.

V was shortened by 4 bases and J by 3 bases, with 12 bases between the two germline ends. The CDR3 extends over 14 amino acids. Per the germline V gene, CDR1 is SGHRS and CDR2 is YFSETQ. Assay used: immunoSEQ multiplex PCR; TCRdb lists only in-frame clones, some missing. In the table there are approximately 100,000 clones, 80% to 95% of which are singletons. This rearrangement joins TRBV5-1 to TRBJ2-3; TRBD1 is a possible D gene (6 bases). The receptor was derived from a human donor who received a combined kidney and bone marrow transplant. Here the sequenced sample was CD4+ T cells from blood, taken before the transplant. The CDR3 bases are TGCGCCAGCAGCGTGGACAGTCCTACAGATACGCAGTATTTT. Its translation: CASSVDSPTDTQYF.